This T cell receptor beta chain was found in a study of blood T cell repertoires in COVID-19. Sequencing was performed with immunoSEQ multiplex PCR; in TCRdb, only in-frame clones are kept and a portion is missing. The sample yields hundreds of thousands of clones, almost 90% seen once. The receptor was derived from a woman aged 45-60 years with acute COVID-19. Material for sequencing was PBMCs or T cells enriched from blood (not recorded which).

The CDR3 nucleotides read TGTGCCAGCAGTTTGCAGGGATTCCAGCCCCAGCATTTT. This sequence encodes CASSLQGFQPQHF. The rearrangement joins TRBV27 to TRBJ1-5, with D possibly TRBD1 on 5 matching bases. V gave up 3 bases and J gave up 7 bases, with 10 bases separating them. The CDR3 loop spans 13 amino acids. From germline, CDR1 is MNHEY and CDR2 SMNVEV (reference sequence).